This T cell receptor (beta chain) was sequenced in a study of beta chain features in type 1 diabetes. The entirety of the isolated RNA underwent reverse transcription, so expressed TCRB transcripts were sequenced. Repertoires were generated with immunoSEQ multiplex PCR, while TCRdb's copy carries only in-frame clones and drops some. The repertoire includes 620,000 or so clones, less than 20% of them detected once, and 0.07% to 0.095% sits in the top ten. Germline assignment: CDR1 KGHSH and CDR2 LQKENI. V lost 6 bases and J lost 1; bases outside the gene matches: 13. This CDR3 is built from 17 residues. This clone turned up a few times.

The chain is built from TRBV18 and TRBJ1-1; 8 bases line up with TRBD1. Material: naive CD4+ T cells from blood. The clonotype comes from a man aged 18 to 30 in good health. The CDR3 nucleotides read TGTGCCAGCTCGGCGCAGGGGGCTGGCCCTACGAACACTGAAGCTTTCTTT. It specifies CASSAQGAGPTNTEAFF.